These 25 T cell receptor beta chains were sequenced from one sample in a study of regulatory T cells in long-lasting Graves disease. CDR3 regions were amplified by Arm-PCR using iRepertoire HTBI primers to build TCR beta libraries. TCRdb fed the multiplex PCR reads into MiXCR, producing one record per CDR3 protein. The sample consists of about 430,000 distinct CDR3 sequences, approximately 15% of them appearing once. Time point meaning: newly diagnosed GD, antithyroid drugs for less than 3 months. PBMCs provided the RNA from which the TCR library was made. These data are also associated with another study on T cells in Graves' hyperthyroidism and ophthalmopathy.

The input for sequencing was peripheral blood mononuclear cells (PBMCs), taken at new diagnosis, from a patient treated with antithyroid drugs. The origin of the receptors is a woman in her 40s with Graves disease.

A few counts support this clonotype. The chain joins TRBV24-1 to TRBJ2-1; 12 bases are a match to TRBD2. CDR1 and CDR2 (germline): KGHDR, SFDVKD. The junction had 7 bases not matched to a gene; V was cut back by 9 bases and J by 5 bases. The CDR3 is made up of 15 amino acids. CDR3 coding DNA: TGTGCCACCTCCGGGGGACTAGCGGGCGACAATGAGCAGTTCTTC. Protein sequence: CATSGGLAGDNEQFF.

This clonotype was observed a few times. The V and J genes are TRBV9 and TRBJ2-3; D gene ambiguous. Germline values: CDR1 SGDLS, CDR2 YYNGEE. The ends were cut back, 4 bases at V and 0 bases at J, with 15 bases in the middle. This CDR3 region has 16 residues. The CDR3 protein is CASSRSRYPSTDTQYF. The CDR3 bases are TGTGCCAGCAGCCGGTCCAGATACCCTAGCACAGATACGCAGTATTTT.

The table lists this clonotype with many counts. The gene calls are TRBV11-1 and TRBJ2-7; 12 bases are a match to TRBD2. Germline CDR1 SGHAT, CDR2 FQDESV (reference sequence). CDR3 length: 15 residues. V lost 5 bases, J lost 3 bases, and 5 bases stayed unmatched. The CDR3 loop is CASSQGLAGSYEQYF. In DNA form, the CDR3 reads TGTGCCAGCAGCCAAGGACTAGCGGGAAGCTACGAGCAGTACTTC.

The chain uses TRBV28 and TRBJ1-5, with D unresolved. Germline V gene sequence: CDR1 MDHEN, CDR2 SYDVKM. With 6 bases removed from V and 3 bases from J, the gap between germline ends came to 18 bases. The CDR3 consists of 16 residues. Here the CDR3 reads CASRPALLEINQPQHF. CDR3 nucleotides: TGTGCCAGCAGACCCGCCTTGTTAGAGATCAATCAGCCCCAGCATTTT.

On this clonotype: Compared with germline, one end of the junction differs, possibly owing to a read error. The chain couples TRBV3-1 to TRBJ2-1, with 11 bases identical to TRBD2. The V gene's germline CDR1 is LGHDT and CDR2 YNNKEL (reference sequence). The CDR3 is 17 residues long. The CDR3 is CANSQVSLAGGVNEQFF. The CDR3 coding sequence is TGTGCCAACAGCCAAGTCTCCTTAGCGGGAGGGGTCAATGAGCAGTTCTTC.

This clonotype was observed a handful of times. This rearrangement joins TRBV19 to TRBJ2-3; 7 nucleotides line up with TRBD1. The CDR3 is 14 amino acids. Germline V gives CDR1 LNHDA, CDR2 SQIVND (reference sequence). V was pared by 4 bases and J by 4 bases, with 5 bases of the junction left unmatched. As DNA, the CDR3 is TGTGCCAGTAGTAGACAGGGTGTCCCAGATACGCAGTATTTT. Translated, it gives CASSRQGVPDTQYF.

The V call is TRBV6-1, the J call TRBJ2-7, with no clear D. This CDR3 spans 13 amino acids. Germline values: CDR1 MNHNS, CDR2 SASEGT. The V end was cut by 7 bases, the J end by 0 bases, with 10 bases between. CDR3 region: CASKALSSYEQYF. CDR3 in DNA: TGTGCCAGCAAGGCCCTAAGCTCCTACGAGCAGTACTTC.

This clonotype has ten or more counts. CDR3 amino acids: CASSKRDLAYF. CDR3 DNA: TGTGCCAGCAGTAAGCGGGACCTGGCATATTTT. The chain carries TRBV12-3 or TRBV12-4 and TRBJ1-3, with D perhaps matching TRBD1 (5 bases). The germline V and J ends were trimmed by 5 bases and 15 bases, with 14 bases remaining between them. This CDR3 has 11 amino acids.

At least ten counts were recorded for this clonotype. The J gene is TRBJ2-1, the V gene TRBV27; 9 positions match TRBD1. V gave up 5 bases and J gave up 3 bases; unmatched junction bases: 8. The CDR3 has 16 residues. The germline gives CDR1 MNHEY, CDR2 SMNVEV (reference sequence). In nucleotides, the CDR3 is TGTGCCAGCAGTAAAGCCCCGGGACAGGGCTACAATGAGCAGTTCTTC. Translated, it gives CASSKAPGQGYNEQFF.

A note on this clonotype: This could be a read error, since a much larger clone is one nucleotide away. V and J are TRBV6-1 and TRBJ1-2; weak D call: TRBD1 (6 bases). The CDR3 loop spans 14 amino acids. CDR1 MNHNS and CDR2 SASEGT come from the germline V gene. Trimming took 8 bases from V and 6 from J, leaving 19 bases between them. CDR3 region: CASGSGELGDGYTF. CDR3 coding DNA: TGTGCCAGCGGGTCAGGGGAATTGGGTGATGGCTACACCTTC.

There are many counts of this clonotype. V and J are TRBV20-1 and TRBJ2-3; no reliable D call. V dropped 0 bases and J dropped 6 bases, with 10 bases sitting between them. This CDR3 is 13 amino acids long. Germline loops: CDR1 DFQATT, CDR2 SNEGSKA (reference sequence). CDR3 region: CSARDWVGDTQYF. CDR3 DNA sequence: TGCAGTGCTAGAGATTGGGTGGGGGATACGCAGTATTTT.

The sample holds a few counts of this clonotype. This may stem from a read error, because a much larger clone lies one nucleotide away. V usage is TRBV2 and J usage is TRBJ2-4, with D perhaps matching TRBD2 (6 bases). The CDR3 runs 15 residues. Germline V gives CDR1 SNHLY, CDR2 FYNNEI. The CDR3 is CASSGGLLARNIQYF. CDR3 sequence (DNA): TGTGCCAGCAGTGGGGGACTGCTAGCCAGAAACATTCAGTACTTC.

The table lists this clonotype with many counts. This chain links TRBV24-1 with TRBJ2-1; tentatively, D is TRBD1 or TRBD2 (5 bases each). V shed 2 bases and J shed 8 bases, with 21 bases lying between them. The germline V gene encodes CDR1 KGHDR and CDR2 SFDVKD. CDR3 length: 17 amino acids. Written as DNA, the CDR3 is TGTGCCACCAGTGATTCAGATCCGGGACCCACGACCCATGAGCAGTTCTTC. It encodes CATSDSDPGPTTHEQFF.

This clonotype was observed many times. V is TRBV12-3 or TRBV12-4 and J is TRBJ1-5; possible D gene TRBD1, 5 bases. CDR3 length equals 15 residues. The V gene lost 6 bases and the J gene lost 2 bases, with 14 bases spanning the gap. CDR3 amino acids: CASSLAGQGNQPQHF. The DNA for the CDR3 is TGTGCCAGCAGCCTCGCGGGGCAAGGCAATCAGCCCCAGCATTTT.

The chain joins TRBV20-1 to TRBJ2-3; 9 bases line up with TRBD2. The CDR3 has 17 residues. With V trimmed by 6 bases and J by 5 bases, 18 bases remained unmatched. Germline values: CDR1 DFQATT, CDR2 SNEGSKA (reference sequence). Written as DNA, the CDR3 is TGCAGTGCCGATGGCCCGCCGGGCGGGAGGGCCAAAGATACGCAGTATTTT. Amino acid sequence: CSADGPPGGRAKDTQYF.

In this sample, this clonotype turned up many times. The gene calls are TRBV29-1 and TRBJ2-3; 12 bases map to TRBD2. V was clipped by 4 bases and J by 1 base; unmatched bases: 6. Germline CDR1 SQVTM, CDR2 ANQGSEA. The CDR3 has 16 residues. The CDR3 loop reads CSVASSGRDGTDTQYF. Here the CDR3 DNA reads TGCAGCGTTGCTTCTAGCGGGAGGGATGGCACAGATACGCAGTATTTT.

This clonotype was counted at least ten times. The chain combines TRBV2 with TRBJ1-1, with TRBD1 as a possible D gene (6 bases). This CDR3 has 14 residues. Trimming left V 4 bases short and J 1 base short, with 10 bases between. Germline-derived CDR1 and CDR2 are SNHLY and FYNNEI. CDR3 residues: CASSGQARNTEAFF. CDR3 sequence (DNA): TGTGCCAGCAGTGGACAGGCCAGGAACACTGAAGCTTTCTTT. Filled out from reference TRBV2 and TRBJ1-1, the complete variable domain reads EPEVTQTPSHQVTQMGQEVILRCVPISNHLYFYWYRQILGQKVEFLVSFYNNEISEKSEIFDDQFSVERPDGSNFTLKIRSTKLEDSAMYFCASSGQARNTEAFFGQGTRLTVV.

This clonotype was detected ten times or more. Here the CDR3 reads CASSESGQNQPQHF. The DNA of the CDR3 is TGTGCCAGCAGTGAGTCCGGACAGAATCAGCCCCAGCATTTT. This chain links TRBV2 with TRBJ1-5; D perhaps matches TRBD1 (6 bases). The CDR3 loop spans 14 amino acids. Germline loops: CDR1 SNHLY, CDR2 FYNNEI. V lost 3 bases, J lost 4 bases, and 10 bases lay in between.

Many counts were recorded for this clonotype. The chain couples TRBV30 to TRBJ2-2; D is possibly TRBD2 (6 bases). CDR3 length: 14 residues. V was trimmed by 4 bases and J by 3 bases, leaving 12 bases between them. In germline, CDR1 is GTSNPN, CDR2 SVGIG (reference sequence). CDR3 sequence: CAWTSGRHTGELFF. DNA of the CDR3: TGTGCCTGGACCTCCGGGAGACACACCGGGGAGCTGTTTTTT.

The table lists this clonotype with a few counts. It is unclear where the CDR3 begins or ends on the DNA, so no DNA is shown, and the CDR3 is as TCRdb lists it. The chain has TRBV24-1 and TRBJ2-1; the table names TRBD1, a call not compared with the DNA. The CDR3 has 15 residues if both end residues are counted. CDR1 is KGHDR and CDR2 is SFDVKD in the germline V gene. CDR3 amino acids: CATSTSGAVYNEQFF.

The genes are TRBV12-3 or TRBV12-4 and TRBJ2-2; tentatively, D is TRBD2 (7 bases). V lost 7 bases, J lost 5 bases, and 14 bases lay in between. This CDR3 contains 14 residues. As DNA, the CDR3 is TGTGCCAGCACCTGGGGGGGGCCGACCGGGGAGCTGTTTTTT. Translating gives CASTWGGPTGELFF.

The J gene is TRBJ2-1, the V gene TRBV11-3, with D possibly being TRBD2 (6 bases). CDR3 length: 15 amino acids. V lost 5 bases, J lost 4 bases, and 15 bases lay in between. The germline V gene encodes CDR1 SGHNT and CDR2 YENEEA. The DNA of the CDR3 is TGTGCCAGCAGCCTCCGGGACTCGGGATACAATGAGCAGTTCTTC. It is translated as CASSLRDSGYNEQFF.

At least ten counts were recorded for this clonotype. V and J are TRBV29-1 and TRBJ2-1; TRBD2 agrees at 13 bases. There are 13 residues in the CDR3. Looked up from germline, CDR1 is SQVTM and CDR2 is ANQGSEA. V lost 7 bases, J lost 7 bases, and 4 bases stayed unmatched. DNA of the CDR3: TGCAGCGGTGGACTAGCGGGAGTGAATGAGCAGTTCTTC. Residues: CSGGLAGVNEQFF.

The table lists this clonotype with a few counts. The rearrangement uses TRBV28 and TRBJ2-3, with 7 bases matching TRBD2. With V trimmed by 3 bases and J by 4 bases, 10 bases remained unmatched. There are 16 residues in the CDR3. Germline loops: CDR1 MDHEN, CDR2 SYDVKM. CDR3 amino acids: CASSFWGRASSDTQYF. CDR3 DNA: TGTGCCAGCAGTTTTTGGGGGAGGGCCAGTTCAGATACGCAGTATTTT.

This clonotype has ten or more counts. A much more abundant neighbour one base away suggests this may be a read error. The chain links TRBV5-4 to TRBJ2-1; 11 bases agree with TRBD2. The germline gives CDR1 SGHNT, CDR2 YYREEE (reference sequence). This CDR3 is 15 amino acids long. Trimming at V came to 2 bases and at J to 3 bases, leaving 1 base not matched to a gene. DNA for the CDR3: TGTGCCAGCAGCTTCGGGACTAGCGGCTACAATGAGCAGTTCTTC. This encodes CASSFGTSGYNEQFF.